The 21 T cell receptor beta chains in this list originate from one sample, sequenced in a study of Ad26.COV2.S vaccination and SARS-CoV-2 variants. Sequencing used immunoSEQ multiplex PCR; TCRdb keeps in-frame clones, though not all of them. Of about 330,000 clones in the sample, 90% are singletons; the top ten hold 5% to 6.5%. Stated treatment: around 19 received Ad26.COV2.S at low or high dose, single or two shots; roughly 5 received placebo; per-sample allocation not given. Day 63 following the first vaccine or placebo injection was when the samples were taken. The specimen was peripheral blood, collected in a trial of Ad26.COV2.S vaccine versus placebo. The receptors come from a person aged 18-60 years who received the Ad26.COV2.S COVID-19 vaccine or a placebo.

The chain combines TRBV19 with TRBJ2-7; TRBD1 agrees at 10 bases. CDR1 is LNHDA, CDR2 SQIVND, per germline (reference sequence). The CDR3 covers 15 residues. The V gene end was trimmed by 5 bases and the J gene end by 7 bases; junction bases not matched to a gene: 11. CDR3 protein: CASSPDRGRLVEQYF. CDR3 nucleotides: TGTGCCAGTAGTCCGGACAGGGGGAGACTAGTGGAGCAGTACTTC. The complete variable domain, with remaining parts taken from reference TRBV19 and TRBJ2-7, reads DGGITQSPKYLFRKEGQNVTLSCEQNLNHDAMYWYRQDPGQGLRLIYYSQIVNDFQKGDIAEGYSVSREKKESFPLTVTSAQKNPTAFYLCASSPDRGRLVEQYFGPGTRLTVT.

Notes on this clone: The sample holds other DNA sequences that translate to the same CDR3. The CDR3 nucleotides are TGTGCCAGCAGTTTAGGTAGGGAGCAGTTCTTC. This sequence encodes CASSLGREQFF. The chain combines TRBV12-3 or TRBV12-4 with TRBJ2-1; no firm D call. V dropped 1 base and J dropped 10 bases, with 5 bases sitting between them. The CDR3 has 11 amino acids.

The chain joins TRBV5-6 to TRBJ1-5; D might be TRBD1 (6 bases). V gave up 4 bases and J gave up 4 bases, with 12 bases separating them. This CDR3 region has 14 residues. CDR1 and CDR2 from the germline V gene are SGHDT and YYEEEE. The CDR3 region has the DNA TGTGCCAGCAGCCTGACAGGCCTGAATCAGCCCCAGCATTTT. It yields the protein CASSLTGLNQPQHF.

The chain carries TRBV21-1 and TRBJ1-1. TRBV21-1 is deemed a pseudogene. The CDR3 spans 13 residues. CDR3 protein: CASSKAIGGEAFF. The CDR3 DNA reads TGTGCCAGCAGCAAAGCCATCGGGGGTGAAGCTTTCTTT.

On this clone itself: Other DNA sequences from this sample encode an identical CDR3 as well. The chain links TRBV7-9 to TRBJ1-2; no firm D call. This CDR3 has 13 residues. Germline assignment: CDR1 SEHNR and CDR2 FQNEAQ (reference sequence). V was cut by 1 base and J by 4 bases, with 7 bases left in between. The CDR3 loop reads CASSLDSLYGYTF. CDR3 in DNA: TGTGCCAGCAGCTTAGACAGTCTCTATGGCTACACCTTC.

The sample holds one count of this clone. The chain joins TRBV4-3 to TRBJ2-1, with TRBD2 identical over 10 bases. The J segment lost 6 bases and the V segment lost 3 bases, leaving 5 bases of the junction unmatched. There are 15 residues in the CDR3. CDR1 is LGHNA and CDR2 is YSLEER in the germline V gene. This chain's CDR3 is CASSHRLAGVNEQFF. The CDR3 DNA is TGCGCCAGCAGCCATCGGCTAGCGGGAGTCAATGAGCAGTTCTTC.

This CDR3 reads CASHGQTQNIQYF. Written as DNA, the CDR3 is TGTGCCAGCCACGGTCAGACACAAAACATTCAGTACTTC. The chain recombines TRBV28 with TRBJ2-4, with D unresolved. V was clipped by 8 bases and J by 5 bases, with 13 bases between them. There are 13 residues in the CDR3. From germline, CDR1 is MDHEN and CDR2 SYDVKM.

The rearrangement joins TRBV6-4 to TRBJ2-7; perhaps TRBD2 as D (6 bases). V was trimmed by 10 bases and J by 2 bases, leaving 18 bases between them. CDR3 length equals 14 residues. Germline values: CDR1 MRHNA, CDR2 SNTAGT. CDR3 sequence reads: CANSVDGSPYEQYV. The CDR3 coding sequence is TGTGCCAATAGTGTTGACGGGAGTCCCTACGAGCAGTACGTC.

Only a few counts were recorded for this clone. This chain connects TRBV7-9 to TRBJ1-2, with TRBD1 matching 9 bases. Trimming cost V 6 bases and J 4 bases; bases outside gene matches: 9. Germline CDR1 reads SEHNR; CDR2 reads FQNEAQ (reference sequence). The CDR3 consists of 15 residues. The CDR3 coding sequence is TGTGCCAGCAGTTCATCGGACAGGGGACTCTATGGCTACACCTTC. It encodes CASSSSDRGLYGYTF.

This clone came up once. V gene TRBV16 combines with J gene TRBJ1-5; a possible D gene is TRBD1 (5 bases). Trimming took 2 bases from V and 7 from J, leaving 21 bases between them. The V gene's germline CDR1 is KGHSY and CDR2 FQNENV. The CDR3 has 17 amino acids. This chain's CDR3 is CASSQRGNGDTGQPQHF. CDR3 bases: TGTGCCAGCAGCCAAAGGGGAAACGGTGACACTGGACAGCCCCAGCATTTT. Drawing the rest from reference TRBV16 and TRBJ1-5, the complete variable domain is GEEVAQTPKHLVRGEGQKAKLYCAPIKGHSYVFWYQQVLKNEFKFLISFQNENVFDETGMPKERFSAKCLPNSPCSLEIQATKLEDSAVYFCASSQRGNGDTGQPQHFGDGTRLSIL.

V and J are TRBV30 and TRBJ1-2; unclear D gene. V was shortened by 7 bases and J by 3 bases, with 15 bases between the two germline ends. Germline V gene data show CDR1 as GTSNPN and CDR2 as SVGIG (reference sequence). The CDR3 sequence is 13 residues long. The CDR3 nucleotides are TGTGCCTTGTATCCAGGAGGCCACTATGGCTACACCTTC. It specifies CALYPGGHYGYTF.

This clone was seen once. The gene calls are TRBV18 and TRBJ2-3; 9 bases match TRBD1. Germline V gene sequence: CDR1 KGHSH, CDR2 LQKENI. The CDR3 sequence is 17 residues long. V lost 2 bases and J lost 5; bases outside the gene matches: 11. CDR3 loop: CASSPNSPGQGKDTQYF. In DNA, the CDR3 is TGTGCCAGCTCACCAAATTCCCCGGGACAGGGTAAAGATACGCAGTATTTT.

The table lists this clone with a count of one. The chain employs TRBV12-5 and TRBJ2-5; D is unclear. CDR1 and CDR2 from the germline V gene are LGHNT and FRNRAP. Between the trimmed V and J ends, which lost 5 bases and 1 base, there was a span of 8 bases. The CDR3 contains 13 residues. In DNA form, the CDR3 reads TGTGCTAGTGGTCCCCCGGTCCAAGAGACCCAGTACTTC. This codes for CASGPPVQETQYF.

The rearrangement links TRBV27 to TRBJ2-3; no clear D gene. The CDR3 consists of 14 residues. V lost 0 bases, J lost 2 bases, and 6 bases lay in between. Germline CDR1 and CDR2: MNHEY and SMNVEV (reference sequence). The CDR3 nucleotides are TGTGCCAGCAGTTTATCAGAACCCACAGATACGCAGTATTTT. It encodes CASSLSEPTDTQYF.

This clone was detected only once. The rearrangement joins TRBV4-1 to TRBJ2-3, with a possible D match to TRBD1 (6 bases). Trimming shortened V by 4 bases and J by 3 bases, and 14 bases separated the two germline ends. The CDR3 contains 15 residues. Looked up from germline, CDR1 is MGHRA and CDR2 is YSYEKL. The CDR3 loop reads CASSPGHGPTDTQYF. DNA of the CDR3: TGCGCCAGCAGCCCGGGACACGGGCCGACAGATACGCAGTATTTT.

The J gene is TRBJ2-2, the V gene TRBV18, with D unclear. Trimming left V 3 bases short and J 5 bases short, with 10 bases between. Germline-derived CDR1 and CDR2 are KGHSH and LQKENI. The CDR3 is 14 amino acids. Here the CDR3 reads CASSPNKNTGELFF. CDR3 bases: TGTGCCAGCTCACCTAATAAAAATACCGGGGAGCTGTTTTTT.

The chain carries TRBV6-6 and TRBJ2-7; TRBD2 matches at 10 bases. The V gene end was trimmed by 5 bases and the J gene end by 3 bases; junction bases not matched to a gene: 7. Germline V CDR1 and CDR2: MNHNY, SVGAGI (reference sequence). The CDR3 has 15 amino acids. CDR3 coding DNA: TGTGCCAGCAGTCGCCTTAGCGGGGGGAACTACGAGCAGTACTTC. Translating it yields CASSRLSGGNYEQYF.

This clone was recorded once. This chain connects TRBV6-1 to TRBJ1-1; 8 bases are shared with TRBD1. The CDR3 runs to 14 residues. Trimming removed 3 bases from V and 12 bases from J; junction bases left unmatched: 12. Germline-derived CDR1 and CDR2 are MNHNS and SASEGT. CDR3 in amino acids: CASSDLDRGWETFF. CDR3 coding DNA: TGTGCCAGCAGTGACCTAGACAGGGGCTGGGAAACTTTCTTT.

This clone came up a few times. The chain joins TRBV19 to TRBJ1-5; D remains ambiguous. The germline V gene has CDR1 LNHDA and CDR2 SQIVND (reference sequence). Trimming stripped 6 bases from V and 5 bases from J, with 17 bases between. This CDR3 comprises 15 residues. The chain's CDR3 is CASSSDMGWDQPQHF. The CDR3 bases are TGTGCCAGTAGCTCCGACATGGGGTGGGATCAGCCCCAGCATTTT.

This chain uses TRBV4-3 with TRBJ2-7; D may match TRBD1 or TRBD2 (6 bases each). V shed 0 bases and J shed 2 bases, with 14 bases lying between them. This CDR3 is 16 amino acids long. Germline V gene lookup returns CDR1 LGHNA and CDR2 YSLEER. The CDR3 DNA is TGCGCCAGCAGCCAAGATCCCCCAAGGGGGGCCTACGAGCAGTACTTC. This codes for CASSQDPPRGAYEQYF.

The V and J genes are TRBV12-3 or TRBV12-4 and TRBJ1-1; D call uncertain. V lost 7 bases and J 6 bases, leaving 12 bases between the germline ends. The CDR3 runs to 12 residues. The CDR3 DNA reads TGTGCCAGCACCCAGGTCGGGTCTGAAGCTTTCTTT. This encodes CASTQVGSEAFF.